The clone carrying this T cell receptor (beta chain) has a handful of counts. From the RT-PCR reads, TCRdb called clonotypes with MiXCR, one entry per CDR3 protein. Here the sample spans hundreds of thousands of distinct CDR3 sequences, approximately 10% being singletons. The data are from a study of response to subunit inactivated influenza vaccine. In addition, the sample was reused for a study of T cells expressing NK-cell markers. As that study records: Production of TCR beta cDNA relied on 5'RACE template switching with UMIs. The eight sequenced donors comprised seven who were HCMV-seropositive and one who was seronegative. Of the CD8+ T cell pool in several donors, roughly 1.0-7.5% was accounted for by dominant NKG2C+ clonotypes. Evidence did not settle whether expanded NKG2C+ T cell clones targeted HCMV.

The sample was PBMCs from blood, taken on the day of vaccination. This TCR derives from a man in his fifties or sixties who received an inactivated influenza vaccine.

The DNA of the CDR3 is TGTGCCAGCACCGACTATAATTCACCCCTCCACTTT. Its protein product is CASTDYNSPLHF. This chain uses TRBV6-5 with TRBJ1-6; D is uncertain. Germline V CDR1 and CDR2: MNHEY, SVGAGI. The CDR3 runs 12 residues. V shed 7 bases and J shed 3 bases, with 4 bases lying between them.